What follows describes a single TCR beta chain. Its antigen is unidentified. Germline V gene data show CDR1 as LGHNT and CDR2 as FRNRAP. J lost 1 base, V lost 5 bases, and 7 bases had no gene match. The CDR3 is 15 residues long. The data were taken from a study of cytomegalovirus exposure and HLA in healthy donors. Whole-study findings and limits: Most TCR sequences were uncommon, yet certain public TCRs appeared in many donors. The study flagged about 150 TCR beta chains as cytomegalovirus-associated. According to a later analysis, TCR clusters from the first cohort tended to co-occur in the 100 to 150 validation repertoires.

The donors were part of the validation cohort of some 120 subjects. That cohort was separate from the first cohort, which comprised 500 to 850 subjects. The assay was immunoSEQ multiplex PCR, and TCRdb's table has in-frame clones only and misses some. The data hold 150,000 to 200,000 clones, with approximately 96% observed a single time. J is TRBJ1-1 and V is TRBV12-5; TRBD1 aligns across 7 bases. Sequencing was done on a sample of PBMCs. The sequence derives from a young woman in good health and CMV-seronegative. The CDR3 here is CASGRQGVGNTEAFF. The CDR3 DNA sequence: TGTGCTAGTGGTCGCCAGGGGGTGGGGAACACTGAAGCTTTCTTT.